This passage covers 18 T cell receptor beta chains from one sample sequenced in a study of T cells in Graves' hyperthyroidism and ophthalmopathy. RNA transcripts gave rise to amplified TCR beta CDR3 regions. HTBI primers were used for first-round RT-PCR of the TCR CDR3. MiXCR was run by TCRdb on the multiplex PCR reads, yielding one entry per CDR3 protein. The repertoire holds under 450,000 distinct CDR3 sequences, with about a sixth as singletons. Sequencing was done on a sample of blood. The receptors were sampled from a woman aged 25-40 years with Graves' hyperthyroidism that later progressed to Graves' ophthalmopathy.

This clonotype was seen many times. The V and J genes are TRBV15 and TRBJ2-6, with a weak D call TRBD1 (5 bases). The CDR3 runs 17 residues. Germline CDR1 LNHNV, CDR2 YYDKDF (reference sequence). The V and J ends lost 3 bases and 4 bases respectively, with 16 bases between them. The CDR3 spells CATSSLTGTLGANVLTF. Written as DNA, the CDR3 is TGTGCCACCAGCAGCCTAACAGGTACCTTAGGGGCCAACGTCCTGACTTTC.

This clonotype was counted a few times. This chain joins TRBV11-2 and TRBJ2-2; possibly TRBD2 for D (5 bases). The CDR3 is 14 residues long. In germline, CDR1 is SGHAT, CDR2 FQNNGV. V was shortened by 4 bases and J by 0 bases, with 6 bases between the two germline ends. This chain's CDR3 is CASSWGANTGELFF. In DNA, the CDR3 is TGTGCCAGCAGCTGGGGAGCGAACACCGGGGAGCTGTTTTTT.

At least ten counts were recorded for this clonotype. V is TRBV4-1 and J is TRBJ2-7, with D perhaps TRBD1 (6 bases). Germline V gene data show CDR1 as MGHRA and CDR2 as YSYEKL. The CDR3 length is 15 residues. The ends were cut back, 0 bases at V and 1 base at J, with 10 bases in the middle. The CDR3 protein is CASSQDQGPSYEQYF. In nucleotides, the CDR3 is TGCGCCAGCAGCCAAGATCAGGGGCCGTCCTACGAGCAGTACTTC.

This clonotype showed up many times. The chain uses TRBV27 and TRBJ2-5; 10 positions match TRBD1. The germline CDR1 and CDR2 sequences are MNHEY and SMNVEV (reference sequence). The CDR3 totals 16 residues. The V and J ends lost 1 base and 3 bases, in that order; junction bases with no gene match: 5. For the CDR3, the DNA is TGTGCCAGCAGTTTATGGGGGACAGGGGTTGAAGAGACCCAGTACTTC. Translated, it gives CASSLWGTGVEETQYF.

This clonotype appeared a few times. This chain links TRBV5-5 with TRBJ1-5; the D gene is possibly TRBD1 (6 bases). Trimming removed 3 bases from V and 6 bases from J, with 13 bases in between. This CDR3 has 14 amino acids. Germline V lookup: CDR1 SGHKS, CDR2 YYEKEE (reference sequence). CDR3 DNA: TGTGCCAGCAGCTGGGGGGGGGCGGGTCAGCCCCAGCATTTT. It codes for CASSWGGAGQPQHF.

This clonotype was detected ten times or more. The genes are TRBV5-1 and TRBJ1-3; no definite D call. The ends were cut back, 4 bases at V and 4 bases at J, with 15 bases in the middle. This CDR3 region has 15 residues. Germline loops: CDR1 SGHRS, CDR2 YFSETQ. This CDR3 is CASSPPDGRGNTIYF. DNA for the CDR3: TGCGCCAGCAGCCCCCCGGACGGGAGAGGAAACACCATATATTTT. The full variable domain, rest sourced from reference TRBV5-1 and TRBJ1-3, is KAGVTQTPRYLIKTRGQQVTLSCSPISGHRSVSWYQQTPGQGLQFLFEYFSETQRNKGNFPGRFSGRQFSNSRSEMNVSTLELGDSALYLCASSPPDGRGNTIYFGEGSWLTVV.

The chain is built from TRBV5-5 and TRBJ1-2; D gene ambiguous. Looked up from germline, CDR1 is SGHKS and CDR2 is YYEKEE (reference sequence). The CDR3 extends over 14 amino acids. V dropped 0 bases and J dropped 4 bases, with 10 bases sitting between them. The CDR3 bases are TGTGCCAGCAGCTTGGGCAACTCGCCCTATGGCTACACCTTC. Translation gives CASSLGNSPYGYTF.

Many counts were recorded for this clonotype. The gene calls are TRBV13 and TRBJ2-7; TRBD2 matches 8 bases. CDR3 size: 15 residues. CDR1 is PRHDT and CDR2 is FYEKMQ in the germline V gene (reference sequence). With 5 bases clipped from V and 6 bases from J, the junction kept 12 bases outside the gene matches. In DNA, the CDR3 is TGTGCCAGCAGCCCGACCGGGACTAGGGGCTCCGAGCAGTACTTC. This gives the protein CASSPTGTRGSEQYF.

This clonotype was detected ten times or more. This chain connects TRBV29-1 to TRBJ2-1; D gene uncertain. Looked up from germline, CDR1 is SQVTM and CDR2 is ANQGSEA. V was shortened by 2 bases and J by 8 bases, with 16 bases between the two germline ends. The CDR3 runs to 14 residues. The CDR3 sequence: CSVELGDAIDEQFF. The CDR3 region has the DNA TGCAGCGTTGAATTAGGCGACGCGATTGATGAGCAGTTCTTC.

CDR3 DNA: TGTGCCAGCAGCTTGTGGGGTAATTTGCGGGAAAAACTGTTTTTT. Protein: CASSLWGNLREKLFF. V usage is TRBV5-5 and J usage is TRBJ1-4; D unclear. V was pared by 1 base and J by 8 bases, with 15 bases between. The CDR3 is made up of 15 amino acids. CDR1 is SGHKS, CDR2 YYEKEE, per germline (reference sequence).

The sample holds many counts of this clonotype. The chain has TRBV20-1 and TRBJ1-1; a weak D match, TRBD1 (6 bases). V lost 6 bases and J lost 8, with 16 bases in between. This CDR3 has 12 amino acids. Germline V gives CDR1 DFQATT, CDR2 SNEGSKA (reference sequence). The CDR3 spells CSAKDSFWEAFF. CDR3 nucleotides: TGCAGTGCAAAGGACAGTTTCTGGGAAGCTTTCTTT.

This clonotype was counted many times. The V call is TRBV29-1, the J call TRBJ1-1, with a tentative D call TRBD1 (5 bases). The CDR3 consists of 16 residues. Trimming took 1 base from V and 4 from J, leaving 19 bases between them. Germline V CDR1 and CDR2: SQVTM, ANQGSEA. This chain's CDR3 is CSVEGGAGLRGTEAFF. CDR3 DNA: TGCAGCGTTGAAGGAGGGGCAGGCCTGCGGGGCACTGAAGCTTTCTTT.

The chain joins TRBV3-1 to TRBJ2-2, with D possibly being TRBD2 (6 bases). The CDR3 covers 15 residues. V was shortened by 3 bases and J by 6 bases, with 14 bases between the two germline ends. Per the germline V gene, CDR1 is LGHDT and CDR2 is YNNKEL (reference sequence). This CDR3 reads CASSHSLATAGELFF. CDR3 nucleotides: TGTGCCAGCAGCCATAGTCTAGCGACGGCCGGGGAGCTGTTTTTT.

This clonotype was seen more than once but under ten times. The DNA for the CDR3 is TGTGCCAGCAGCTTCGGGACAGGGATCCACGAGCAGTACTTC. This translates into CASSFGTGIHEQYF. The gene calls are TRBV5-6 and TRBJ2-7, with TRBD1 identical over 9 bases. V shed 2 bases, J shed 5 bases, and the junction held 5 bases outside the gene matches. Germline V gene sequence: CDR1 SGHDT, CDR2 YYEEEE. CDR3 length: 14 amino acids. Using reference TRBV5-6 and TRBJ2-7 for the parts outside the CDR3, the full variable domain is DAGVTQSPTHLIKTRGQQVTLRCSPKSGHDTVSWYQQALGQGPQFIFQYYEEEERQRGNFPDRFSGHQFPNYSSELNVNALLLGDSALYLCASSFGTGIHEQYFGPGTRLTVT.

In this sample, this clonotype turned up a few times. The chain is built from TRBV4-1 and TRBJ2-7; TRBD2 matches 7 bases. The CDR3 has 16 amino acids. Trimming removed 1 base from V and 2 bases from J; junction bases left unmatched: 8. Germline V gene data show CDR1 as MGHRA and CDR2 as YSYEKL. The CDR3 region is CASSQGASGSPYEQYF. CDR3 DNA sequence: TGCGCCAGCAGCCAAGGTGCTAGCGGATCCCCCTACGAGCAGTACTTC.

This clonotype was picked up many times. V is TRBV5-1 and J is TRBJ2-2; 10 bases are a match to TRBD1. Trimming at V came to 4 bases and at J to 7 bases, leaving 13 bases not matched to a gene. Germline V CDR1 and CDR2: SGHRS, YFSETQ. The CDR3 is 17 residues long. The CDR3 is CASSVSGTGVIIGELFF. CDR3 sequence (DNA): TGCGCCAGCAGCGTCTCGGGGACAGGGGTAATCATCGGGGAGCTGTTTTTT. Full variable domain (outside the CDR3, taken from reference TRBV5-1 and TRBJ2-2): KAGVTQTPRYLIKTRGQQVTLSCSPISGHRSVSWYQQTPGQGLQFLFEYFSETQRNKGNFPGRFSGRQFSNSRSEMNVSTLELGDSALYLCASSVSGTGVIIGELFFGEGSRLTVL.

This clonotype was seen at least ten times. CDR3 in DNA: TGTGCCAGCAGTCGTCCGGGACAGGGTGACTACGAGCAGTACTTC. This codes for CASSRPGQGDYEQYF. V and J are TRBV2 and TRBJ2-7; 9 bases align to TRBD1. The CDR3 extends over 15 amino acids. Per germline, CDR1 SNHLY and CDR2 FYNNEI. J lost 3 bases, V lost 5 bases, and 8 bases had no gene match.

This chain connects TRBV12-3 or TRBV12-4 to TRBJ1-2; 7 nucleotides line up with TRBD1. The J segment lost 5 bases and the V segment lost 4 bases, leaving 10 bases of the junction unmatched. The CDR3 is 15 amino acids. Written as DNA, the CDR3 is TGTGCCAGCAGTTCGGGGGACAGTAGGAGGTATGGCTACACCTTC. Translated: CASSSGDSRRYGYTF.